What follows is one T cell receptor beta chain and its context. V shed 8 bases, J shed 11 bases, and the junction held 14 bases outside the gene matches. CDR3 length equals 13 residues. Looked up from germline, CDR1 is LNHDA and CDR2 is SQIVND (reference sequence). Positive CCR7 selection of CD45RO-negative cells yielded the naive CD8 cells, and terminally differentiated effector memory CD45RA+ cells were excluded. This sample is part of a study of shared clonotypes between healthy human individuals. Sequencing was performed with immunoSEQ multiplex PCR; in TCRdb, only in-frame clones are kept and a portion is missing. Of some 2.1 million clones listed, roughly 95% were seen once; the top ten hold around 1.7%.

Sequencing used naive CD8+ T cells from PBMCs. This TCR derives from a man aged 18 to 35 in good health. Some clones in this sample may be carry-over from other donors' samples. The rearrangement links TRBV19 to TRBJ1-1; 7 nucleotides align to TRBD1. CDR3 in DNA: TGTGCCAGTGAGGACAGGATGAACACTTGGGCTTTCTTT. This codes for CASEDRMNTWAFF.